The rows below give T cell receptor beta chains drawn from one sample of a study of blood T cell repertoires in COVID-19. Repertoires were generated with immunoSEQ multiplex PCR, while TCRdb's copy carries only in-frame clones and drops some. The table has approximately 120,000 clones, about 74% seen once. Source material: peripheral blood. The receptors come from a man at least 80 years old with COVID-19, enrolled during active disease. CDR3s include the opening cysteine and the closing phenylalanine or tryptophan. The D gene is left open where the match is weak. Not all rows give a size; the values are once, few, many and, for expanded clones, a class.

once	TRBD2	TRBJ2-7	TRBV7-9	CASSFPTSGINEQYF	TGTGCCAGCAGCTTCCCTACTAGCGGGATTAACGAGCAGTACTTC
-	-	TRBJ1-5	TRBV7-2	CASSSYNQPQHF	TGTGCCAGCAGCTCTTACAATCAGCCCCAGCATTTT
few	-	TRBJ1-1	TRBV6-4	CASSDSSRGTEAFF	TGTGCCAGCAGTGACTCGAGTCGGGGAACTGAAGCTTTCTTT
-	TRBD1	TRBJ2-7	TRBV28	CASSDPGQGLREQYF	TGTGCCAGCAGTGACCCGGGACAGGGGCTTCGGGAGCAGTACTTC
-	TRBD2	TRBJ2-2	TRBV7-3	CASSLTLAGGTGELFF	TGTGCCAGCAGCTTAACACTAGCGGGGGGCACCGGGGAGCTGTTTTTT
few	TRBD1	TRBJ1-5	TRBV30	CAWRPGQGLNSNQPQHF	TGTGCCTGGAGGCCGGGACAGGGGCTTAATAGCAATCAGCCCCAGCATTTT
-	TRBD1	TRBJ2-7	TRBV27	CASSWAGTGRLEQYF	TGTGCCAGCAGTTGGGCCGGGACAGGGAGACTCGAGCAGTACTTC
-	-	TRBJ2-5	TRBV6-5	CASKESGARETQYF	TGTGCCAGCAAGGAGTCAGGGGCTAGGGAGACCCAGTACTTC
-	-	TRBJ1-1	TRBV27	CASSPPAGVGTEAFF	TGTGCCAGCAGTCCCCCAGCAGGGGTAGGCACTGAAGCTTTCTTT
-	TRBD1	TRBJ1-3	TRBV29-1	CSAGTGSGNTIYF	TGCAGCGCTGGGACAGGGTCTGGAAACACCATATATTTT
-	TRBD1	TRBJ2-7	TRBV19	CASSAGDRGTYEQYF	TGTGCCAGTAGTGCAGGGGACAGGGGAACCTACGAGCAGTACTTC
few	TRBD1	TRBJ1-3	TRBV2	CASAYDRGAGNTIYF	TGTGCCAGCGCCTACGACAGGGGAGCTGGAAACACCATATATTTT
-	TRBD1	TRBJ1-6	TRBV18	CASSGTGDSPLHF	TGTGCCAGCTCCGGGACAGGAGATTCACCCCTCCACTTT
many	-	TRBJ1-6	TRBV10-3	CAISDSSYNSPLHF	TGTGCCATCAGTGACAGCTCCTATAATTCACCCCTCCACTTT
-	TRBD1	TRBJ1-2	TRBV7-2	CASSLDRSTGVLANYGYTF	TGTGCCAGCAGCTTAGATCGATCAACAGGGGTTTTAGCTAACTATGGCTACACCTTC
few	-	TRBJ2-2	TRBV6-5	CASRSGFANTGELFF	TGTGCCAGCAGATCAGGGTTCGCGAACACCGGGGAGCTGTTTTTT
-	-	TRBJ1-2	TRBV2	CATYRANYGYTF	TGTGCCACCTACAGGGCCAACTATGGCTACACCTTC
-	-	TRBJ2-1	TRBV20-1	CSATDFNEQFF	TGCAGTGCCACGGACTTTAATGAGCAGTTCTTC
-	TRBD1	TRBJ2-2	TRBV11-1	CATGDRGHGGELFF	TGTGCCACCGGGGACAGGGGGCATGGCGGGGAGCTGTTTTTT
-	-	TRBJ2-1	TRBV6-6	CASSDPSSYNEQFF	TGTGCCAGCAGCGATCCGAGCTCCTACAATGAGCAGTTCTTC
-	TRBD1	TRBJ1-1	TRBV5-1	CASSFGQGSMNTEAFF	TGCGCCAGCAGCTTCGGACAGGGGTCCATGAACACTGAAGCTTTCTTT
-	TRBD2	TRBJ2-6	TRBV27	CAGPGQRGSHSGANVLTF	TGTGCCGGACCTGGGCAGCGGGGGTCCCACTCTGGGGCCAACGTCCTGACTTTC
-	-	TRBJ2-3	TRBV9	CASSSGYTTDTQYF	TGTGCCAGCAGCTCAGGGTATACCACAGATACGCAGTATTTT
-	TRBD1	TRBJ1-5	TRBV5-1	CASSMTGFEPQHF	TGCGCCAGCAGCATGACAGGGTTCGAGCCCCAGCATTTT
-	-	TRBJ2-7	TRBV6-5	CASSYQPRNSYEQYF	TGTGCCAGCAGTTACCAGCCTAGAAACTCCTACGAGCAGTACTTC
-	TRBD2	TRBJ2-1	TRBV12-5	CASAPGLAVHYNEQFF	TGTGCTAGTGCCCCGGGACTAGCGGTTCACTACAATGAGCAGTTCTTC
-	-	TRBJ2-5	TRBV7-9	CASSPRDQETQYF	TGTGCCAGCAGCCCCAGGGACCAAGAGACCCAGTACTTC
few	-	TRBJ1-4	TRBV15	CATSRDINEKLFF	TGTGCCACCAGCAGGGACATTAATGAAAAACTGTTTTTT
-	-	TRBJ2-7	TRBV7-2	CASSLGEGAYEQYF	TGTGCCAGCAGCTTAGGAGAGGGAGCCTACGAGCAGTACTTC
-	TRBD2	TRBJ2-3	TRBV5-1	CASSAGTSGSTTDTQYF	TGCGCCAGCAGTGCCGGGACTAGCGGTTCAACCACAGATACGCAGTATTTT
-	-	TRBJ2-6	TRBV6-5	CASTLYSGANVLTF	TGTGCCAGCACCTTATACTCTGGGGCCAACGTCCTGACTTTC
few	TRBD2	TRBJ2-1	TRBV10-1	CASSPLAGEYNEQFF	TGCGCCAGCAGTCCCTTAGCGGGAGAATACAATGAGCAGTTCTTC
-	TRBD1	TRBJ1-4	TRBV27	CASSYSGTGLGNEKLFF	TGTGCCAGCAGTTACTCCGGGACAGGGCTGGGAAATGAAAAACTGTTTTTT
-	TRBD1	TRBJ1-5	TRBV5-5	CASSLTGVEQPQHF	TGTGCCAGCAGCTTGACAGGGGTTGAGCAGCCCCAGCATTTT
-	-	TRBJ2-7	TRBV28	CASQPWGGLSSYEQYF	TGTGCCAGCCAACCCTGGGGGGGGCTGAGCTCCTACGAGCAGTACTTC
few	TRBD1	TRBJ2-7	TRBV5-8	CASSAGQGIYEQYF	TGTGCCAGCAGCGCGGGACAGGGTATCTACGAGCAGTACTTC
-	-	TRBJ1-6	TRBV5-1	CASSLGLPNSPLHF	TGCGCCAGCAGCCTGGGACTTCCCAATTCACCCCTCCACTTT
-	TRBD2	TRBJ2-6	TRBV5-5	CASSSRLAGASLGANVLTF	TGTGCCAGCAGCTCGAGACTAGCGGGAGCTTCTCTAGGGGCCAACGTCCTGACTTTC
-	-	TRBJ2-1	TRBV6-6	CATLEHESEEQFF	TGTGCCACCCTCGAACATGAGAGCGAAGAGCAGTTCTTC
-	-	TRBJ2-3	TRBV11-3	CASSLEQGWDTQYF	TGTGCCAGCAGCTTAGAACAGGGATGGGATACGCAGTATTTT
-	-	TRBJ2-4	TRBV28	CASSILPGKAKNIQYF	TGTGCCAGCAGTATACTACCGGGAAAAGCCAAAAACATTCAGTACTTC
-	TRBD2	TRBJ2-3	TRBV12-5	CASSPGTSGVATDTQYF	TGTGCTAGCAGCCCTGGGACTAGCGGGGTTGCCACAGATACGCAGTATTTT
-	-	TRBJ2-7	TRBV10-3	CAISGADSYEQYF	TGTGCCATCAGTGGGGCAGACTCCTACGAGCAGTACTTC
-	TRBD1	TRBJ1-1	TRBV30	CAWSFAGGTEAFF	TGTGCCTGGAGTTTTGCAGGGGGCACTGAAGCTTTCTTT
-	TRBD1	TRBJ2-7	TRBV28	CASSSWDRIPHEQYF	TGTGCCAGCAGTTCTTGGGACAGGATCCCCCACGAGCAGTACTTC
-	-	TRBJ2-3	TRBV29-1	CSVESGSTDTQYF	TGCAGCGTTGAAAGCGGGAGCACAGATACGCAGTATTTT
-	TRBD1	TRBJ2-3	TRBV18	CASSQQGDWSTDTQYF	TGTGCCAGCTCACAACAGGGGGATTGGAGCACAGATACGCAGTATTTT